The 18 T cell receptor beta chains given below trace back to one sample, sequenced in a study of blood T cell repertoires in COVID-19. Libraries were prepared by immunoSEQ multiplex PCR; TCRdb keeps only in-frame clonotypes and omits some of them. Of around 65,000 clones in the sample, around 82% were seen once. Input material: peripheral blood. All receptors derive from a man older than 75 with active COVID-19.

The chain is built from TRBV3-1 (or the pseudogene TRBV3-2) and TRBJ2-2, with 7 bases fitting TRBD1. CDR1 is LGHDT and CDR2 is YNNKEL in the germline V gene (reference sequence). This CDR3 comprises 17 residues. J lost 4 bases, V lost 4 bases, and 12 bases had no gene match. The CDR3 bases are TGTGCCAGCAGCCCCCCAGGGACAGCCATGGGCACCGGGGAGCTGTTTTTT. Its translation is CASSPPGTAMGTGELFF.

The chain uses TRBV25-1 and TRBJ1-1; a possible D gene is TRBD1 (5 bases). The V and J ends lost 3 bases and 3 bases respectively, with 11 bases between them. The CDR3 covers 14 residues. Germline V lookup: CDR1 MGHDK, CDR2 SYGVNS. CDR3 bases: TGTGCCAGCAGTGAGTGGGACTGGGACACTGAAGCTTTCTTT. Translating gives CASSEWDWDTEAFF. The whole variable domain, remainder taken from reference TRBV25-1 and TRBJ1-1, is EADIYQTPRYLVIGTGKKITLECSQTMGHDKMYWYQQDPGMELHLIHYSYGVNSTEKGDLSSESTVSRIRTEHFPLTLESARPSHTSQYLCASSEWDWDTEAFFGQGTRLTVV.

This sequence joins TRBV6-4 and TRBJ1-2; TRBD1 agrees at 8 bases. The trim removed 7 bases at V and 4 bases at J, leaving 5 bases unmatched. The CDR3 sequence is 13 residues long. Germline loops: CDR1 MRHNA, CDR2 SNTAGT. CDR3 in DNA: TGTGCCAGCAACCCAGGGGGCGGCTATGGCTACACCTTC. Translating gives CASNPGGGYGYTF.

This clone has just one count. The chain employs TRBV3-1 (or the pseudogene TRBV3-2) and TRBJ1-2; D possibly corresponds to TRBD1 (6 bases). The V end lost 7 bases, the J end lost 6 bases, and 24 bases lay between the germline ends. CDR3 length: 16 amino acids. Per germline, CDR1 LGHDT and CDR2 YNNKEL (reference sequence). CDR3 sequence: CASTPTNGGAGDGYTF. The DNA of the CDR3 is TGTGCCAGCACTCCAACGAATGGGGGGGCTGGAGATGGCTACACCTTC.

The chain combines TRBV7-7 with TRBJ2-2, with D perhaps matching TRBD1 (5 bases). Germline-derived CDR1 and CDR2 are SSHAT and FNYEAQ (reference sequence). V dropped 1 base and J dropped 6 bases, with 9 bases sitting between them. This CDR3 is built from 14 residues. The CDR3 sequence is CASSLGTSAGELFF. As DNA, the CDR3 is TGTGCCAGCAGCTTAGGGACATCAGCCGGGGAGCTGTTTTTT.

This clone was found once. The rearrangement joins TRBV6-4 to TRBJ2-1, with 7 bases lining up with TRBD1. The V gene end was trimmed by 6 bases and the J gene end by 6 bases; junction bases not matched to a gene: 8. In germline, CDR1 is MRHNA, CDR2 SNTAGT. The length of the CDR3 is 14 residues. The CDR3 is CASSITGTANEQFF. The CDR3 nucleotides are TGTGCCAGCAGCATAACCGGGACAGCCAATGAGCAGTTCTTC.

In this sample, this clone turned up once. This chain joins TRBV4-1 and TRBJ2-5, with 9 bases fitting TRBD2. Trimming took 1 base from V and 4 from J; bases not matched to a gene: 4. The CDR3 sequence is 15 residues long. CDR1 is MGHRA and CDR2 is YSYEKL in the germline V gene. The CDR3 nucleotides read TGCGCCAGCAGCCAAGTAGCTAGCGGGACAGAGACCCAGTACTTC. Its protein is CASSQVASGTETQYF.

This sequence joins TRBV7-6 and TRBJ1-6, with unresolved D. This CDR3 is 15 amino acids long. The germline V and J ends were trimmed by 1 base and 7 bases, with 11 bases remaining between them. Germline assignment: CDR1 SGHVS and CDR2 FNYEAQ. This CDR3 reads CASSLGASRNSPLHF. The CDR3 DNA follows: TGTGCCAGCAGCTTAGGAGCGTCCCGAAATTCACCCCTCCACTTT. The full variable domain, its missing parts supplied by reference TRBV7-6 and TRBJ1-6, is GAGVSQSPRYKVTKRGQDVALRCDPISGHVSLYWYRQALGQGPEFLTYFNYEAQQDKSGLPNDRFSAERPEGSISTLTIQRTEQRDSAMYRCASSLGASRNSPLHFGNGTRLTVT.

The chain employs TRBV19 and TRBJ2-1; 12 bases fit TRBD2. Germline V lookup: CDR1 LNHDA, CDR2 SQIVND (reference sequence). The CDR3 is 16 residues long. With 8 bases clipped from V and 6 bases from J, the junction kept 11 bases outside the gene matches. The CDR3 sequence is CASQPRTSGIINEQFF. CDR3 coding DNA: TGTGCCAGTCAGCCACGGACTAGCGGGATAATCAATGAGCAGTTCTTC. The full variable domain, its missing parts supplied by reference TRBV19 and TRBJ2-1, is DGGITQSPKYLFRKEGQNVTLSCEQNLNHDAMYWYRQDPGQGLRLIYYSQIVNDFQKGDIAEGYSVSREKKESFPLTVTSAQKNPTAFYLCASQPRTSGIINEQFFGPGTRLTVL.

The V gene is TRBV5-4, the J gene TRBJ2-3, with TRBD1 as a possible D gene (5 bases). V lost 5 bases, J lost 0 bases, and 13 bases lay in between. Germline V lookup: CDR1 SGHNT, CDR2 YYREEE (reference sequence). The CDR3 runs 15 residues. CDR3 amino acids: CASRAEQVSTDTQYF. CDR3 nucleotides: TGTGCCAGCAGGGCAGAACAGGTCAGCACAGATACGCAGTATTTT.

The V and J genes are TRBV7-2 and TRBJ1-1, with a weak D call TRBD1 (5 bases). This CDR3 spans 16 amino acids. The germline V gene encodes CDR1 SGHTA and CDR2 FQGNSA. The V end lost 1 base, the J end lost 0 bases, and 12 bases lay between the germline ends. The CDR3: CASSLGLWGVNTEAFF. In DNA form, the CDR3 reads TGTGCCAGCAGCTTAGGGTTGTGGGGCGTGAACACTGAAGCTTTCTTT.

The gene calls are TRBV19 and TRBJ1-2, with a tentative D call TRBD1 (6 bases). Looked up from germline, CDR1 is LNHDA and CDR2 is SQIVND (reference sequence). V shed 11 bases and J shed 0 bases, with 13 bases lying between them. This CDR3 has 13 residues. The CDR3 protein is CAARQVSNYGYTF. The CDR3 bases are TGTGCCGCACGACAGGTCTCTAACTATGGCTACACCTTC. The whole variable domain, remainder taken from reference TRBV19 and TRBJ1-2, is DGGITQSPKYLFRKEGQNVTLSCEQNLNHDAMYWYRQDPGQGLRLIYYSQIVNDFQKGDIAEGYSVSREKKESFPLTVTSAQKNPTAFYLCAARQVSNYGYTFGSGTRLTVV.

The genes are TRBV6-1 and TRBJ1-5; D remains ambiguous. The V and J ends lost 2 bases and 7 bases respectively, with 15 bases between them. This CDR3 contains 15 residues. Per the germline V gene, CDR1 is MNHNS and CDR2 is SASEGT. In DNA, the CDR3 is TGTGCCAGCAGTGAATTTAGTTTAGGGAGCCAGCCCCAGCATTTT. Its translation is CASSEFSLGSQPQHF.

The V call is TRBV3-1 (or the pseudogene TRBV3-2), the J call TRBJ2-7, with TRBD2 as a possible D gene (5 bases). This CDR3 is built from 18 residues. Trimming removed 1 base from V and 3 bases from J, with 22 bases in between. From germline, CDR1 is LGHDT and CDR2 YNNKEL (reference sequence). The CDR3 region is CASSQALTKVGAYYEQYF. In DNA form, the CDR3 reads TGTGCCAGCAGCCAAGCTTTGACAAAAGTGGGAGCTTACTACGAGCAGTACTTC.

The gene calls are TRBV5-4 and TRBJ1-4; D is possibly TRBD1 (5 bases). Trimming took 4 bases from V and 6 from J, leaving 13 bases between them. This CDR3 comprises 14 residues. CDR1 and CDR2 (germline): SGHNT, YYREEE (reference sequence). The CDR3 nucleotides read TGTGCCAGCAGCCGATCCGGGGGTGATGAAAAACTGTTTTTT. This codes for CASSRSGGDEKLFF.

This sequence joins TRBV3-1 (or the pseudogene TRBV3-2) and TRBJ2-7; D may be TRBD1 (6 bases). Trimming removed 1 base at V and 0 bases at J, with 7 bases between. The CDR3 contains 14 residues. The germline V gene encodes CDR1 LGHDT and CDR2 YNNKEL (reference sequence). The CDR3 DNA reads as TGTGCCAGCAGCCAAGGCAGGGGCTCCTACGAGCAGTACTTC. Residues: CASSQGRGSYEQYF.

V usage is TRBV7-2 and J usage is TRBJ2-7; TRBD1 matches 7 bases. The ends lost 6 bases at V and 6 bases at J; junction bases unmatched: 8. CDR3 length equals 13 residues. The germline gives CDR1 SGHTA, CDR2 FQGNSA. The CDR3 reads CASRDRNQGEQYF. In DNA, the CDR3 is TGTGCCAGCAGGGACAGGAACCAGGGCGAGCAGTACTTC.

The chain combines TRBV28 with TRBJ1-3, with D perhaps TRBD1 (5 bases). Germline V lookup: CDR1 MDHEN, CDR2 SYDVKM. This CDR3 spans 17 amino acids. V was pared by 4 bases and J by 0 bases, with 16 bases between. The CDR3 DNA sequence: TGTGCCAGCAGTTCACCGCTGGGGCAGACCTCTGGAAACACCATATATTTT. The encoded protein is CASSSPLGQTSGNTIYF.